This T cell receptor (beta chain) originates from a study of blood T cell repertoires in COVID-19. The wider study: PBMCs, B-cell-depleted T cells, or T cells were the source of the cDNA or gDNA that made up the material.

Original processing methods: Scientists estimated how many nucleated cells there were by amplifying reference gene primers. Only in-frame clones appear in the TCRdb table, and some are missing; sequencing was by immunoSEQ multiplex PCR. From that table come the V and J calls and clone size; the DNA was used to work out D and trimming. The data show almost 400,000 clones, approximately 88% seen once. Ages ranged from roughly 18 to 100 years, with residence in around 24 US areas. V lost 5 bases and J 8 bases, leaving 18 bases between the germline ends. There are 15 residues in the CDR3. Germline V gene lookup returns CDR1 KGHSH and CDR2 LQKENI. This clone was seen just once.

Sequences were obtained from PBMCs or T cells enriched from blood (not recorded which). This receptor was identified in a woman younger than 45 with acute COVID-19. The gene calls are TRBV18 and TRBJ1-4, with no clear D. CDR3 bases: TGTGCCAGCTCAGCAACACCGGTCGCGAGGGAAAAACTGTTTTTT. As protein: CASSATPVAREKLFF.